These 12 T cell receptor beta chains share one sample of origin, sequenced in a study of shared clonotypes between healthy human individuals. Clones were read by immunoSEQ multiplex PCR, and TCRdb kept only the in-frame ones, dropping some. There are roughly 2.5 million clones in the sample; just over 90% occur only once, and roughly 0.13% lies in the top ten. Material for sequencing was naive CD4+ T cells sorted from blood. Described subset: CD45RA+ positively selected. Every receptor here comes from a man aged 18 to 35 in good health.

The chain joins TRBV11-2 to TRBJ1-4; TRBD1 is a possible D gene (6 bases). This CDR3 spans 14 amino acids. The germline V and J ends were trimmed by 5 bases and 7 bases, with 14 bases remaining between them. Looked up from germline, CDR1 is SGHAT and CDR2 is FQNNGV. CDR3 sequence (DNA): TGTGCCAGCAGCCAGGACAGTGTCGGTGAAAAACTGTTTTTT. Amino acid sequence: CASSQDSVGEKLFF.

V is TRBV30 and J is TRBJ1-5; D uncertain. Per germline, CDR1 GTSNPN and CDR2 SVGIG (reference sequence). This CDR3 contains 14 residues. V gave up 0 bases and J gave up 3 bases, with 9 bases separating them. The CDR3 region has the DNA TGTGCCTGGAGTGTCTCGGCTAACAATCAGCCCCAGCATTTT. Translation gives CAWSVSANNQPQHF.

This clone has only one observation. In nucleotides, the CDR3 is TGCGCCAGCAGCCAAGAGGGACTAGCGTACAACGAGCAGTACTTC. Its translation is CASSQEGLAYNEQYF. The rearrangement links TRBV4-3 to TRBJ2-7, with 10 bases that match TRBD2. There are 15 residues in the CDR3. J gave up 5 bases and V 0 bases, and 4 bases lay outside the gene matches. Looked up from germline, CDR1 is LGHNA and CDR2 is YSLEER.

The chain combines TRBV6-6 with TRBJ2-7, with D unclear. The V gene lost 2 bases and the J gene lost 4 bases, with 12 bases spanning the gap. CDR1 is MNHNY and CDR2 is SVGAGI in the germline V gene (reference sequence). There are 14 residues in the CDR3. This CDR3 reads CASSYRWQVYEQYF. CDR3 DNA: TGTGCCAGCAGTTACAGGTGGCAGGTTTACGAGCAGTACTTC.

V gene TRBV5-6 combines with J gene TRBJ1-3; unclear D gene. This CDR3 spans 19 amino acids. Germline assignment: CDR1 SGHDT and CDR2 YYEEEE. The V and J ends lost 0 bases and 0 bases respectively, with 19 bases between them. The CDR3 loop reads CASSLVGALLVGSGNTIYF. The CDR3 nucleotides read TGTGCCAGCAGCTTGGTCGGTGCCCTCCTCGTTGGCTCTGGAAACACCATATATTTT.

This chain links TRBV16 with TRBJ1-4, with 8 bases lining up with TRBD1. Germline values: CDR1 KGHSY, CDR2 FQNENV. The CDR3 extends over 15 amino acids. Germline trimming cut 3 bases from V and 11 bases from J; bases unmatched to any gene: 11. The CDR3 bases are TGTGCCAGCAGCCACGACGGACAGGGAAGCGACAAACTGTTTTTT. Encoded protein: CASSHDGQGSDKLFF.

The rearrangement uses TRBV21-1 and TRBJ2-2; the listed D gene, TRBD2, was not tested against the DNA. TRBV21-1 is flagged as a pseudogene. This CDR3 spans 17 amino acids. The CDR3 region is CASSKGRRAGEAGELFF. The CDR3 bases are TGTGCCAGCAGCAAAGGAAGGAGAGCGGGAGAGGCCGGGGAGCTGTTTTTT.

The chain has TRBV10-1 and TRBJ2-3, with 9 bases aligning to TRBD2. This CDR3 spans 13 amino acids. Germline CDR1 and CDR2: WNHNN and SYGVQD (reference sequence). With 8 bases clipped from V and 4 bases from J, the junction kept 4 bases outside the gene matches. The CDR3 loop reads CASAAGGADTQYF. The CDR3 DNA reads as TGCGCCAGCGCGGCGGGAGGGGCAGATACGCAGTATTTT.

This chain connects TRBV6-1 to TRBJ2-7, with D unresolved. Germline loops: CDR1 MNHNS, CDR2 SASEGT. Trimming took off 3 bases at V and 5 bases at J, with 20 bases between the two ends. The CDR3 contains 16 residues. The chain's CDR3 is CASSDSGTSTLNEQYF. CDR3 DNA sequence: TGTGCCAGCAGTGATTCAGGTACCTCCACTTTGAACGAGCAGTACTTC.

This rearrangement joins TRBV6-6 to TRBJ1-4; the D gene is possibly TRBD1 (5 bases). V gave up 6 bases and J gave up 3 bases, with 11 bases separating them. The CDR3 totals 14 residues. Germline CDR1 MNHNY, CDR2 SVGAGI (reference sequence). Here the CDR3 DNA reads TGTGCCAGCAGCCCCAGGGATCCTAATGAAAAACTGTTTTTT. It is translated as CASSPRDPNEKLFF.

This chain links TRBV2 with TRBJ1-1, with D maybe TRBD1 (5 bases). Germline CDR1 SNHLY, CDR2 FYNNEI. The CDR3 has 15 amino acids. V lost 4 bases and J 4 bases, leaving 16 bases between the germline ends. As DNA, the CDR3 is TGTGCCAGCAGTGGATGGCCAGGGAGTATCACTGAAGCTTTCTTT. Its protein product is CASSGWPGSITEAFF.

V gene TRBV6-6 combines with J gene TRBJ1-4; 7 bases agree with TRBD1. The CDR3 is 12 amino acids. Trimming took 6 bases from V and 7 from J; bases not matched to a gene: 2. Germline V gene lookup returns CDR1 MNHNY and CDR2 SVGAGI (reference sequence). DNA for the CDR3: TGTGCCAGCAGCCAGGGGGGTGAAAAACTGTTTTTT. Translation gives CASSQGGEKLFF.